This T cell receptor beta chain emerged from a study of blood T cell repertoires in COVID-19. Turning to the study itself: The samples span acute and convalescent COVID-19 from the United States, Italy and Spain. PBMCs, B-cell-depleted T cells, or T cells provided the cDNA or gDNA that made up the material.

The authors' processing: Scientists estimated how many nucleated cells there were by amplifying reference gene primers. TCRdb's copy holds only in-frame clones and misses some; the assay was immunoSEQ multiplex PCR. V and J calls and clone size are given by that table; D and trimming were obtained from the DNA. Of approximately 250,000 clones in the sample, under 90% were seen once. The CDR3 contains 16 residues. V was clipped by 5 bases and J by 3 bases, with 20 bases between them. CDR1 LNHDA and CDR2 SQIVND come from the germline V gene (reference sequence). J is TRBJ2-7 and V is TRBV19; tentatively, D is TRBD2 (7 bases). The receptor was isolated from a man aged 60 to 75 with acute or convalescent COVID-19. The material sequenced was peripheral blood. CDR3 protein: CASSPITGGWGYEQYF. In nucleotides, the CDR3 is TGTGCCAGTAGTCCCATCACGGGGGGCTGGGGCTACGAGCAGTACTTC.